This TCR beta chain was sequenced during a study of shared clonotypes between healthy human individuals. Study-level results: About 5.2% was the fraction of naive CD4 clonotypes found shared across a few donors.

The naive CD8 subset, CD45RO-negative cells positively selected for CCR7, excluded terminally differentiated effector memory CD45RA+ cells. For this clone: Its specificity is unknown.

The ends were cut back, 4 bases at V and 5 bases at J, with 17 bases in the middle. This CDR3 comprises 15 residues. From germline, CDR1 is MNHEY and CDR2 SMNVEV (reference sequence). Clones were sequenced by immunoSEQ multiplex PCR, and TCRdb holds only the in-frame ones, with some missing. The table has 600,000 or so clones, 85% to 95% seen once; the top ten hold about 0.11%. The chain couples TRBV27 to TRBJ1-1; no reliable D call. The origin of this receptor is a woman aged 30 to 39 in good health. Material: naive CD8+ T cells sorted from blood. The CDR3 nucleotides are TGTGCCAGCAGTTCGGGAACGACATGGCTAACTGAAGCTTTCTTT. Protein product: CASSSGTTWLTEAFF.